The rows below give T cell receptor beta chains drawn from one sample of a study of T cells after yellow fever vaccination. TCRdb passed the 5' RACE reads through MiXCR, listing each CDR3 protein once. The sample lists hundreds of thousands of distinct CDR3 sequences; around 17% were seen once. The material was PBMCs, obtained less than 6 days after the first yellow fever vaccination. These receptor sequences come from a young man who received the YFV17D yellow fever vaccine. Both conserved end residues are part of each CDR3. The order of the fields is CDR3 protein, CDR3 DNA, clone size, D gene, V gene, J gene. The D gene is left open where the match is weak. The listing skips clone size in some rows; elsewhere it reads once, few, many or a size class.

CATSRVGGPRGAFF	TGTGCCACCAGCAGAGTTGGGGGCCCCCGAGGAGCTTTCTTT	many	NA	TRBV15	TRBJ1-1
CASSSLWGGHFNEQFF	TGTGCCAGCAGCTCTTTGTGGGGGGGCCATTTCAATGAGCAGTTCTTC	NA	NA	TRBV7-2	TRBJ2-1
CASSLRGGGEIYTEAFF	TGTGCCAGCAGCTTAAGGGGGGGCGGGGAGATCTACACTGAAGCTTTCTTT	NA	NA	TRBV7-6	TRBJ1-1
CASRRGRGGETQYF	TGTGCCAGCCGGCGCGGCAGGGGTGGAGAGACCCAGTACTTC	few	NA	TRBV6-1	TRBJ2-5
CASTTPGQVYNEQFF	TGTGCCAGCACCACTCCGGGACAGGTTTACAATGAGCAGTTCTTC	NA	TRBD1	TRBV7-9	TRBJ2-1
CASSSHPGDRPRTDTQYF	TGTGCCAGCAGCTCCCATCCCGGGGACCGACCCCGGACAGATACGCAGTATTTT	NA	NA	TRBV5-6	TRBJ2-3
CASSEGTNNEQFF	TGTGCCAGCAGTGAGGGGACCAACAATGAGCAGTTCTTC	NA	NA	TRBV6-1	TRBJ2-1
CASSFRGLYEQYF	TGTGCCAGCAGCTTCCGGGGTCTCTACGAGCAGTACTTC	NA	NA	TRBV7-8	TRBJ2-7
CSAANGDLQPQHF	TGCAGTGCTGCGAATGGGGACCTCCAGCCCCAGCATTTT	many	NA	TRBV20-1	TRBJ1-5
CASSPVVGDSDNSPLHF	TGTGCCAGCTCACCGGTCGTTGGCGATTCAGATAATTCACCCCTCCACTTT	few	NA	TRBV18	TRBJ1-6
CASTASGGGSETQYF	TGTGCCAGCACGGCTAGCGGGGGGGGTTCGGAAACGCAGTATTTT	many	TRBD2	TRBV6-1	TRBJ2-3
CASSLSGFGDSYEQYF	TGCGCCAGCAGCTTGTCCGGGTTTGGGGACTCCTACGAGCAGTACTTC	few	NA	TRBV5-1	TRBJ2-7
CATSDADRSVNNEQFF	TGTGCCACCAGTGATGCCGACAGGAGCGTGAACAATGAGCAGTTCTTC	NA	NA	TRBV24-1	TRBJ2-1
CASSLEAALEQYF	TGTGCCAGCAGCTTAGAGGCAGCGCTTGAGCAGTACTTC	few	NA	TRBV7-9	TRBJ2-7
CASSSAGNNSPLHF	TGTGCCAGCAGCTCTGCCGGGAATAATTCACCCCTCCACTTT	NA	NA	TRBV7-2	TRBJ1-6
CFVHGRRMSTDTQYF	TGCTTCGTTCATGGTCGTCGGATGAGCACAGATACGCAGTATTTT	NA	NA	TRBV20-1	TRBJ2-3
CASSLYKHWDEQFF	TGTGCCAGCAGCTTATACAAGCATTGGGATGAGCAGTTCTTC	few	NA	TRBV7-9	TRBJ2-1
CASSPTGAGKTQYF	TGTGCCAGCAGCCCCACGGGGGCGGGGAAGACCCAGTACTTC	NA	NA	TRBV7-9	TRBJ2-5
CASSPGTSGPQLGELFF	TGTGCCAGCAGCCCCGGGACTAGCGGGCCGCAGCTCGGGGAGCTGTTTTTT	few	TRBD2	TRBV6-1	TRBJ2-2
CSARDDGGVTTDTQYF	TGCAGTGCTAGAGATGATGGAGGGGTGACCACAGATACGCAGTATTTT	NA	NA	TRBV20-1	TRBJ2-3
CATSDTGRGTGELFF	TGTGCCACCAGTGATACCGGAAGAGGCACCGGGGAGCTGTTTTTT	NA	NA	TRBV24-1	TRBJ2-2
CASSQEGGEAGGIETQYF	TGTGCCAGCAGCCAAGAGGGTGGAGAAGCGGGGGGGATCGAGACCCAGTACTTC	NA	TRBD2	TRBV4-2	TRBJ2-5
CASSYRQGETQYF	TGTGCCAGCAGTTACCGACAGGGGGAGACCCAGTACTTC	NA	TRBD1	TRBV27	TRBJ2-5
CASSQYIGGSTDTQYF	TGTGCCAGCAGCCAATACATAGGGGGTAGCACAGATACGCAGTATTTT	few	NA	TRBV4-2	TRBJ2-3
CASSFQSVTYNEQFF	TGTGCCAGCAGCTTCCAAAGCGTTACCTACAATGAGCAGTTCTTC	few	NA	TRBV7-9	TRBJ2-1
CASSDLVMRGTADTQYF	TGTGCCAGCAGTGATCTAGTTATGAGGGGAACCGCAGATACGCAGTATTTT	few	NA	TRBV6-4	TRBJ2-3
CATQPGQWAGNTIYF	TGTGCCACCCAACCGGGACAATGGGCTGGAAACACCATATATTTT	few	NA	TRBV12-3/TRBV12-4	TRBJ1-3
CASSFDYTEAFF	TGTGCCAGCAGCTTTGACTACACTGAAGCTTTCTTT	few	NA	TRBV5-6	TRBJ1-1
CARSPGQGAYEQYF	TGCGCCCGCAGCCCCGGACAGGGAGCCTACGAGCAGTACTTC	NA	TRBD1	TRBV4-3	TRBJ2-7
CASSLATSGGFYNEQFF	TGTGCCAGCAGCTTAGCGACTAGCGGGGGTTTCTACAATGAGCAGTTCTTC	few	TRBD2	TRBV7-9	TRBJ2-1
CSVGFADEYGYTF	TGCAGCGTTGGTTTCGCGGACGAATATGGCTACACCTTC	NA	NA	TRBV29-1	TRBJ1-2